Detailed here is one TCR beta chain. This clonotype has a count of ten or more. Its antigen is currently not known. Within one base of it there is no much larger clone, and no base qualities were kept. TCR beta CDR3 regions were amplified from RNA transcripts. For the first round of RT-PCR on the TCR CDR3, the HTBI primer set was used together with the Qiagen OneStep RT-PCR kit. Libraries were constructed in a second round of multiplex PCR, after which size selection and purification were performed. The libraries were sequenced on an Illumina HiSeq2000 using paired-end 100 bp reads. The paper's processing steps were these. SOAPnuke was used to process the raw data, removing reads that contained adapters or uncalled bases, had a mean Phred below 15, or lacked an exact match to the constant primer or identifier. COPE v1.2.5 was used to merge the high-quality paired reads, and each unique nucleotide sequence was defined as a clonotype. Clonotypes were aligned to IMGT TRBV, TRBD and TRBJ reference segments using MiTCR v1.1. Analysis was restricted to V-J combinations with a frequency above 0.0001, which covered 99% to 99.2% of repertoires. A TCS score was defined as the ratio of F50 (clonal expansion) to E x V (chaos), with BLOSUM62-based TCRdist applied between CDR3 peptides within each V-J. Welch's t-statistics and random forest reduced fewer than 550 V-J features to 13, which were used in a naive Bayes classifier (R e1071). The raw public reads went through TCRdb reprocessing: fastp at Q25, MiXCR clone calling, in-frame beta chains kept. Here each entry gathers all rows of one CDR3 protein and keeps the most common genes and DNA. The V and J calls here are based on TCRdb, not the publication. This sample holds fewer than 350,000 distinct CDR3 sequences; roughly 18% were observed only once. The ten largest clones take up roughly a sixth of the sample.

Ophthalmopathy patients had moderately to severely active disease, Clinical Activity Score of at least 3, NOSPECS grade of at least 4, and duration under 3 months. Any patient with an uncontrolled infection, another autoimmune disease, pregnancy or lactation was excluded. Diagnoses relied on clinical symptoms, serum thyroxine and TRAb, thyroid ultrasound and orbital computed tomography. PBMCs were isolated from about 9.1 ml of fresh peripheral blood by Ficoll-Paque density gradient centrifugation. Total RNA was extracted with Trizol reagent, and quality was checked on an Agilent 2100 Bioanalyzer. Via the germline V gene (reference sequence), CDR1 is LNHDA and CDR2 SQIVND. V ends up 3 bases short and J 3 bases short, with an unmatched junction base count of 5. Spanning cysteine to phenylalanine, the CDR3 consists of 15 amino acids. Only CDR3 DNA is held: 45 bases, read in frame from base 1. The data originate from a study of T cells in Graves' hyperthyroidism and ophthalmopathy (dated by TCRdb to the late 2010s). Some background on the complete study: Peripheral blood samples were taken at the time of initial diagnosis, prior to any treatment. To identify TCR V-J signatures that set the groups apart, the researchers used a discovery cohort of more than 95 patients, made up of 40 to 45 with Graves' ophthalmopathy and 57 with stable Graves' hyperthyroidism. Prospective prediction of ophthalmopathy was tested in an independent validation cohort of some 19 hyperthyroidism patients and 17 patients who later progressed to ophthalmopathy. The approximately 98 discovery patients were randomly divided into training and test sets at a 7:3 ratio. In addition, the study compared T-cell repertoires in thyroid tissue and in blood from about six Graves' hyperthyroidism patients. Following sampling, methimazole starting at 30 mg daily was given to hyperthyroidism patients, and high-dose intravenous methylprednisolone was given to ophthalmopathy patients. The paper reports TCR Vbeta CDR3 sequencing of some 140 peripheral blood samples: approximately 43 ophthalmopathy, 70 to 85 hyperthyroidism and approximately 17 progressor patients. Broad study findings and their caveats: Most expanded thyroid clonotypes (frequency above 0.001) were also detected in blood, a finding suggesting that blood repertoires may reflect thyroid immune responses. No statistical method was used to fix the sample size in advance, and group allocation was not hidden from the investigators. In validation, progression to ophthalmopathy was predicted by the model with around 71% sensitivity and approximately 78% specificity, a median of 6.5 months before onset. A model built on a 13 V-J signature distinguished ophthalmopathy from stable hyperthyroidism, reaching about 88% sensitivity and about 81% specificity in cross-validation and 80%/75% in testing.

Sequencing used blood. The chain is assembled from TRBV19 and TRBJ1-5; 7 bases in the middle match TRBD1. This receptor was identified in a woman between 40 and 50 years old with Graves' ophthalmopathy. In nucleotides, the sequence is TGTGCCAGTAGTATGAGGGGGACAGTCAATCAGCCCCAGCATTTT. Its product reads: CASSMRGTVNQPQHF.